The rows below give T cell receptor beta chains drawn from one sample of a study of regulatory T cells in long-lasting Graves disease. TCRdb re-called the multiplex PCR reads with MiXCR, one entry per CDR3 protein. The sample shows 400,000 to 500,000 distinct CDR3 sequences, around 15% of them seen only once. These data were also reused for a study on T cells in Graves' hyperthyroidism and ophthalmopathy.

Sequencing was performed on peripheral blood mononuclear cells (PBMCs), taken at new diagnosis, from a patient treated with antithyroid drugs. The receptors were sampled from a woman in her 50s with Graves disease. Each CDR3 is given without its conserved first and last residue. The order of the fields is CDR3 length, clone size, V gene, CDR3 protein. Rows give clone size only sometimes, using once, few, many, or a class for an expanded clone.

len: 10
abundance: many
v_gene: TRBV28
CDR3aa: ATLQGTYGYT

len: 11
abundance: many
v_gene: TRBV5-4
CDR3aa: ASSFLQGTEAF

len: 13
abundance: many
v_gene: TRBV18
CDR3aa: ASSPDISGRGEQY

len: 12
abundance: many
v_gene: TRBV7-3
CDR3aa: ASSSHRVNNEQF

len: 15
abundance: .
v_gene: TRBV10-2
CDR3aa: ASSGSLDSGFPYEQY

len: 14
abundance: .
v_gene: TRBV3-1
CDR3aa: ASSQIGGRGAYGYT

len: 8
abundance: many
v_gene: TRBV7-9
CDR3aa: ASRPDTQY

len: 13
abundance: .
v_gene: TRBV2
CDR3aa: ASSSWDSGGQPQH

len: 18
abundance: few
v_gene: TRBV6-5
CDR3aa: ASSYSTSGRAWANTGELF

len: 13
abundance: many
v_gene: TRBV28
CDR3aa: ASRLSQATTYEQY

len: 12
abundance: many
v_gene: TRBV2
CDR3aa: ASGVGGSTGELF

len: 14
abundance: .
v_gene: TRBV30
CDR3aa: AWSLPSGGGWSPLH

len: 16
abundance: few
v_gene: TRBV6-1
CDR3aa: ASRELWEDRGSNYEQY